The 27 T cell receptor beta chains below all came from one sample that was sequenced in a study of STAT3 mutations in large granular lymphocyte leukemia. Study-wide results and limits: At least one immunodominant TCR beta clonotype appeared in every T-cell large granular lymphocyte leukemia patient.

The antigens for these receptors are not known. This table comes from immunoSEQ multiplex PCR, and its TCRdb copy is limited to in-frame clones, with some not included. The sample has approximately 30,000 clones, over 60% seen once. Sequenced: peripheral blood mononuclear cells. These receptors all stem from a woman in her forties or fifties with T-cell large granular lymphocyte leukemia. Some clones in this sample may be carry-over from other donors' samples.

The chain joins TRBV4-3 to TRBJ1-2, with a tentative D call TRBD1 (5 bases). V was pared by 2 bases and J by 4 bases, with 14 bases between. Germline V gene data show CDR1 as LGHNA and CDR2 as YSLEER. The CDR3 is made up of 15 amino acids. The chain's CDR3 is CASSQPGTAPYGYTF. The CDR3, as DNA: TGCGCCAGCAGCCAACCCGGGACGGCCCCCTATGGCTACACCTTC.

The chain uses TRBV19 and TRBJ2-7; TRBD1 agrees at 11 bases. Germline values: CDR1 LNHDA, CDR2 SQIVND (reference sequence). The CDR3 loop spans 16 amino acids. The trim removed 1 base at V and 4 bases at J, leaving 6 bases unmatched. The CDR3 is CASSIVSDRGRYEQYF. The DNA for the CDR3 is TGTGCCAGTAGTATAGTATCGGACAGGGGGCGGTACGAGCAGTACTTC.

J is TRBJ2-7 and V is TRBV7-2, with 7 bases identical to TRBD1. V lost 5 bases to trimming and J lost 2 bases; unmatched junction nucleotides: 6. This CDR3 comprises 14 residues. In germline, CDR1 is SGHTA, CDR2 FQGNSA. The CDR3 DNA reads as TGTGCCAGCAGCCGAGGGCAGGGGGCCTACGAGCAGTACTTC. Translation gives CASSRGQGAYEQYF.

The chain employs TRBV9 and TRBJ2-5; D may be TRBD2 (6 bases). Germline CDR1 SGDLS, CDR2 YYNGEE. The V end was cut by 0 bases, the J end by 5 bases, with 14 bases between. The CDR3 covers 15 residues. CDR3 DNA: TGTGCCAGCAGCGTAGGTTTGCGGGATGGGGAGACCCAGTACTTC. Translation: CASSVGLRDGETQYF.

The chain combines TRBV28 with TRBJ1-5; maybe TRBD1 (6 bases). V was shortened by 5 bases and J by 2 bases, with 13 bases between the two germline ends. Looked up from germline, CDR1 is MDHEN and CDR2 is SYDVKM. The CDR3 totals 15 residues. This chain's CDR3 is CASSGEGGGNQPQHF. The CDR3 DNA follows: TGTGCCAGCAGTGGGGAAGGGGGGGGCAATCAGCCCCAGCATTTT.

The genes are TRBV5-1 and TRBJ2-7; D may be TRBD1 (5 bases). With 1 base removed from V and 2 bases from J, the gap between germline ends came to 10 bases. Germline V gene data show CDR1 as SGHRS and CDR2 as YFSETQ. This CDR3 has 14 amino acids. The CDR3 region is CASSLSGKPYEQYF. In DNA, the CDR3 is TGCGCCAGCAGCTTGTCAGGGAAGCCCTACGAGCAGTACTTC.

The V gene is TRBV4-2, the J gene TRBJ2-1; 8 bases map to TRBD1. The germline V gene encodes CDR1 LGHNA and CDR2 YNFKEQ. Trimming at V came to 3 bases and at J to 13 bases, leaving 2 bases not matched to a gene. The CDR3 covers 11 residues. The CDR3 nucleotides read TGTGCCAGCAGCCAGGGGACAGGTCAGTTCTTC. Encoded protein: CASSQGTGQFF.

The V gene is TRBV30, the J gene TRBJ2-1, with D possibly called TRBD1 or TRBD2 (6 bases each). V was shortened by 5 bases and J by 12 bases, with 26 bases between the two germline ends. The CDR3 contains 15 residues. The germline CDR1 and CDR2 sequences are GTSNPN and SVGIG (reference sequence). The CDR3 DNA reads as TGTGCCTGGGGGAGGAGCTGGCAGGGGATTCCAACGCAGTTCTTC. Its translation is CAWGRSWQGIPTQFF.

The chain links TRBV7-2 to TRBJ1-2; D gene unclear. The CDR3 extends over 11 amino acids. The V gene lost 1 base and the J gene lost 14 bases, with 11 bases spanning the gap. Looked up from germline, CDR1 is SGHTA and CDR2 is FQGNSA. Here the CDR3 reads CASSLGSFGTF. CDR3 bases: TGTGCCAGCAGCTTAGGCTCTTTTGGGACCTTC.

V usage is TRBV7-9 and J usage is TRBJ2-3; D is possibly TRBD2 (6 bases). Germline V CDR1 and CDR2: SEHNR, FQNEAQ (reference sequence). This CDR3 is built from 14 residues. V lost 5 bases, J lost 2 bases, and 11 bases lay in between. The CDR3 nucleotides are TGTGCCAGCAGCCGTAGCGGATACACAGATACGCAGTATTTT. It encodes CASSRSGYTDTQYF.

The V and J genes are TRBV30 and TRBJ1-5; 9 bases agree with TRBD1. The CDR3 has 13 residues. Germline V gene lookup returns CDR1 GTSNPN and CDR2 SVGIG (reference sequence). J lost 4 bases, V lost 3 bases, and 1 base had no gene match. The CDR3 protein is CAWRTGGNQPQHF. CDR3 DNA: TGTGCCTGGAGGACAGGGGGAAATCAGCCCCAGCATTTT.

The rearrangement joins TRBV28 to TRBJ1-5; D is possibly TRBD1 (6 bases). Germline CDR1 is MDHEN and CDR2 is SYDVKM. The CDR3 runs to 16 residues. Trimming shortened V by 5 bases and J by 6 bases, and 20 bases separated the two germline ends. CDR3 sequence: CASSTLTGGARQPQHF. CDR3 nucleotides: TGTGCCAGCAGTACCCTGACCGGGGGGGCTCGTCAGCCCCAGCATTTT.

The V call is TRBV4-1, the J call TRBJ2-5; TRBD2 matches at 9 bases. Looked up from germline, CDR1 is MGHRA and CDR2 is YSYEKL. Germline trimming cut 4 bases from V and 2 bases from J; bases unmatched to any gene: 5. The CDR3 has 15 residues. CDR3 sequence: CASSRMGLAQETQYF. CDR3 bases: TGCGCCAGCAGCCGCATGGGACTAGCTCAAGAGACCCAGTACTTC.

The rearrangement uses TRBV5-4 and TRBJ2-7; TRBD1 is a possible D gene (6 bases). The V and J ends lost 1 base and 5 bases respectively, with 19 bases between them. The germline V gene encodes CDR1 SGHNT and CDR2 YYREEE (reference sequence). The CDR3 extends over 16 amino acids. This CDR3 reads CASSLRVGRGLDEQYF. Written as DNA, the CDR3 is TGTGCCAGCAGCTTGCGGGTGGGCAGGGGTCTGGACGAGCAGTACTTC. Together with reference TRBV5-4 and TRBJ2-7, the CDR3 gives the full variable domain: ETGVTQSPTHLIKTRGQQVTLRCSSQSGHNTVSWYQQALGQGPQFIFQYYREEENGRGNFPPRFSGLQFPNYSSELNVNALELDDSALYLCASSLRVGRGLDEQYFGPGTRLTVT.

This clone occurred once. The chain recombines TRBV2 with TRBJ1-4, with a possible D match to TRBD1 (6 bases). The V and J ends lost 8 bases and 8 bases respectively, with 15 bases between them. The CDR3 runs 13 residues. CDR1 is SNHLY, CDR2 FYNNEI, per germline. The CDR3 nucleotides are TGTGCCAGCGTCAGGGGCGTGGACGAAAAACTGTTTTTT. Its protein is CASVRGVDEKLFF.

The chain combines TRBV7-9 with TRBJ1-2; 7 bases match TRBD1. CDR1 and CDR2 (germline): SEHNR, FQNEAQ (reference sequence). With 4 bases clipped from V and 0 bases from J, the junction kept 5 bases outside the gene matches. The CDR3 is made up of 15 amino acids. CDR3 coding DNA: TGTGCCAGCAGCTCGACAGGGTCAGCTAACTATGGCTACACCTTC. It codes for CASSSTGSANYGYTF. The whole variable domain, filled in from reference TRBV7-9 and TRBJ1-2, reads DTGVSQNPRHKITKRGQNVTFRCDPISEHNRLYWYRQTLGQGPEFLTYFQNEAQLEKSRLLSDRFSAERPKGSFSTLEIQRTEQGDSAMYLCASSSTGSANYGYTFGSGTRLTVV.

This clone has only one observation. The chain recombines TRBV18 with TRBJ1-1; 9 bases map to TRBD1. Germline V gene lookup returns CDR1 KGHSH and CDR2 LQKENI. With 3 bases clipped from V and 2 bases from J, the junction kept 7 bases outside the gene matches. The length of the CDR3 is 16 residues. The CDR3 protein is CASSPRTGAHNTEAFF. The CDR3, as DNA: TGTGCCAGCTCACCTCGGACAGGGGCTCACAACACTGAAGCTTTCTTT.

The chain uses TRBV5-4 and TRBJ1-2, with D perhaps TRBD1 (6 bases). Germline values: CDR1 SGHNT, CDR2 YYREEE (reference sequence). Trimming took off 3 bases at V and 3 bases at J, with 12 bases between the two ends. The CDR3 runs to 14 residues. The CDR3 sequence: CASSSHRADYGYTF. CDR3 nucleotide sequence: TGTGCCAGCAGCTCCCACAGGGCCGACTATGGCTACACCTTC.

The V and J genes are TRBV4-2 and TRBJ2-1; 13 positions match TRBD2. This CDR3 contains 15 residues. Unmatched junction bases numbered 6, after V lost 4 bases and J lost 9 bases. Germline CDR1 and CDR2: LGHNA and YNFKEQ. CDR3 sequence (DNA): TGTGCCAGCAGCCGTCCGGGACTAGCGGGAATTGAGCAGTTCTTC. The encoded protein is CASSRPGLAGIEQFF.

The chain recombines TRBV7-2 with TRBJ2-3; possibly TRBD2 for D (6 bases). The germline gives CDR1 SGHTA, CDR2 FQGNSA. V was trimmed by 4 bases and J by 9 bases, leaving 14 bases between them. This CDR3 region has 13 residues. In DNA, the CDR3 is TGTGCCAGCAGCTCCTGGGACTTTTCGACGCAGTATTTT. Translating it yields CASSSWDFSTQYF.

The chain is built from TRBV9 and TRBJ1-2; no clear D. Trimming left V 5 bases short and J 3 bases short, with 11 bases between. CDR1 and CDR2 from the germline V gene are SGDLS and YYNGEE. The CDR3 extends over 13 amino acids. The CDR3 nucleotides read TGTGCCAGCAGTCTCGACGGATACTATGGCTACACCTTC. This encodes CASSLDGYYGYTF.

Only one count was recorded for this clone. V and J are TRBV29-1 and TRBJ2-3; D unclear. The germline V gene encodes CDR1 SQVTM and CDR2 ANQGSEA. Trimming shortened V by 7 bases and J by 0 bases, and 11 bases separated the two germline ends. CDR3 length equals 13 residues. The CDR3 DNA sequence: TGCAGCGCGAGGCAAGCTAGCACAGATACGCAGTATTTT. It translates to CSARQASTDTQYF.

CDR3 amino acids: CASSVTTPTDTQYF. CDR3 bases: TGCGCCAGCAGCGTAACTACCCCCACAGATACGCAGTATTTT. The V and J genes are TRBV5-1 and TRBJ2-3; D gene uncertain. The V gene's germline CDR1 is SGHRS and CDR2 YFSETQ. Trimming took off 4 bases at V and 2 bases at J, with 11 bases between the two ends. CDR3 length: 14 residues.

The V gene is TRBV19, the J gene TRBJ2-3; D possibly corresponds to TRBD1 (5 bases). Deletions cut 5 bases from V and 2 bases from J, with 11 bases between. The length of the CDR3 is 14 residues. CDR1 LNHDA and CDR2 SQIVND come from the germline V gene (reference sequence). CDR3: CASSSRVPTDTQYF. The CDR3 bases are TGTGCCAGTAGTTCCAGGGTCCCCACAGATACGCAGTATTTT.

In its sample, this clone was seen a few times. The gene calls are TRBV10-3 and TRBJ2-3; 7 bases line up with TRBD2. CDR3 length equals 15 residues. With 3 bases clipped from V and 3 bases from J, the junction kept 6 bases outside the gene matches. Germline V gene lookup returns CDR1 ENHRY and CDR2 SYGVKD. CDR3 sequence reads: CAISEWEGMTDTQYF. The CDR3 DNA follows: TGTGCCATCAGTGAATGGGAGGGGATGACAGATACGCAGTATTTT.

This clone was counted a few times. This sequence joins TRBV6-5 and TRBJ1-1; D unclear. Trimming took off 0 bases at V and 4 bases at J, with 6 bases between the two ends. Per germline, CDR1 MNHEY and CDR2 SVGAGI. This CDR3 is 13 amino acids long. CDR3 loop: CASSYSRVTEAFF. The CDR3 DNA sequence: TGTGCCAGCAGTTACTCGCGGGTCACTGAAGCTTTCTTT.

The V call is TRBV30, the J call TRBJ1-5; D unclear. Germline CDR1 is GTSNPN and CDR2 is SVGIG (reference sequence). V lost 1 base and J 3 bases, leaving 4 bases between the germline ends. The CDR3 runs to 12 residues. The CDR3 sequence is CAWSANNQPQHF. The CDR3 nucleotides read TGTGCCTGGAGTGCAAACAATCAGCCCCAGCATTTT. The full variable domain, with the rest looked up from reference TRBV30 and TRBJ1-5, is SQTIHQWPATLVQPVGSPLSLECTVEGTSNPNLYWYRQAAGRGLQLLFYSVGIGQISSEVPQNLSASRPQDRQFILSSKKLLLSDSGFYLCAWSANNQPQHFGDGTRLSIL.